The 9 T cell receptor beta chains presented below share a single source sample, sequenced in a study of brain metastases from non-small cell lung cancer. The method was immunoSEQ multiplex PCR; TCRdb's version includes in-frame clones alone and lacks a portion of them. The sample includes approximately 4,100 clones, around 90% seen only once; the top ten take 3.5% to 4%. The sequencing input was primary lung tumor tissue. The receptors were gathered from a donor aged 40 or older with non-small cell lung cancer.

The J gene is TRBJ2-3, the V gene TRBV15; D gene ambiguous. The CDR3 sequence is 13 residues long. The V and J ends lost 0 bases and 4 bases respectively, with 5 bases between them. The germline CDR1 and CDR2 sequences are LNHNV and YYDKDF (reference sequence). Written as DNA, the CDR3 is TGTGCCACCAGCAGAGATCCCCCAGATACGCAGTATTTT. It yields the protein CATSRDPPDTQYF.

The V call is TRBV6-2 or TRBV6-3, the J call TRBJ1-2, with D unresolved. V lost 2 bases and J lost 4, with 11 bases in between. CDR1 and CDR2 (germline): MNHEY, SVGEGT. CDR3 length: 14 residues. CDR3: CASSYVARRYGYTF. The CDR3 DNA follows: TGTGCCAGCAGTTACGTTGCGCGGCGCTATGGCTACACCTTC.

V and J are TRBV28 and TRBJ1-5; unclear D gene. The V end was cut by 5 bases, the J end by 5 bases, with 13 bases between. There are 14 residues in the CDR3. Looked up from germline, CDR1 is MDHEN and CDR2 is SYDVKM. CDR3 sequence (DNA): TGTGCCAGCAGTCCCGTCCTAAGGGATCAGCCCCAGCATTTT. Amino acid sequence: CASSPVLRDQPQHF.

CDR3 DNA sequence: TGTGCCAGCATCCCCCGGCAGGGGGCCTATGGCTACACCTTC. Amino acid sequence: CASIPRQGAYGYTF. The rearrangement uses TRBV7-9 and TRBJ1-2; 8 bases align to TRBD1. The CDR3 loop spans 14 amino acids. Per the germline V gene, CDR1 is SEHNR and CDR2 is FQNEAQ (reference sequence). V lost 7 bases to trimming and J lost 4 bases; unmatched junction nucleotides: 8. The complete variable domain, with remaining parts taken from reference TRBV7-9 and TRBJ1-2, reads DTGVSQNPRHKITKRGQNVTFRCDPISEHNRLYWYRQTLGQGPEFLTYFQNEAQLEKSRLLSDRFSAERPKGSFSTLEIQRTEQGDSAMYLCASIPRQGAYGYTFGSGTRLTVV.

This clone has more than one count but fewer than ten. V and J are TRBV7-3 and TRBJ2-1; TRBD2 matches 7 bases. Germline V gene data show CDR1 as SGHTA and CDR2 as FQGTGA. V lost 4 bases to trimming and J lost 7 bases; unmatched junction nucleotides: 10. The CDR3 contains 15 residues. The CDR3 nucleotides are TGTGCCAGCAGCTCTACAAGCGGGGTGGGGAATGAGCAGTTCTTC. It codes for CASSSTSGVGNEQFF. The variable domain in full, with the rest retrieved from reference TRBV7-3 and TRBJ2-1, is GAGVSQTPSNKVTEKGKYVELRCDPISGHTALYWYRQSLGQGPEFLIYFQGTGAADDSGLPNDRFFAVRPEGSVSTLKIQRTERGDSAVYLCASSSTSGVGNEQFFGPGTRLTVL.

This clone was recorded only once. V gene TRBV7-9 combines with J gene TRBJ1-4, with 8 positions matching TRBD1. CDR1 and CDR2 (germline): SEHNR, FQNEAQ (reference sequence). The CDR3 contains 14 residues. V trimming: 1 base; J trimming: 7 bases; junction bases outside the gene matches: 2. In DNA, the CDR3 is TGTGCCAGCAGCTTAGGGACAGGGAGTGAAAAACTGTTTTTT. It yields the protein CASSLGTGSEKLFF.

The rearrangement joins TRBV6-6 to TRBJ2-3; 9 nucleotides align to TRBD2. The germline V gene encodes CDR1 MNHNY and CDR2 SVGAGI (reference sequence). With 4 bases clipped from V and 5 bases from J, the junction kept 10 bases outside the gene matches. This CDR3 region has 16 residues. CDR3 amino acids: CASSLPLAGVGDTQYF. DNA of the CDR3: TGTGCCAGCAGTTTGCCCTTAGCGGGGGTGGGAGATACGCAGTATTTT.

In this sample, this clone turned up once. The chain couples TRBV7-6 to TRBJ1-1; D gene ambiguous. V lost 5 bases, J lost 5 bases, and 12 bases lay in between. The length of the CDR3 is 13 residues. Germline CDR1 SGHVS, CDR2 FNYEAQ. DNA for the CDR3: TGTGCCAGCAGCCCGGAGCAGCGGACTGAAGCTTTCTTT. It translates to CASSPEQRTEAFF.

This clone has a single count. The chain links TRBV6-1 to TRBJ1-2, with D perhaps TRBD1 (5 bases). V lost 2 bases to trimming and J lost 5 bases, with 6 bases between them. This CDR3 spans 12 amino acids. Per germline, CDR1 MNHNS and CDR2 SASEGT. DNA for the CDR3: TGTGCCAGCAGTGAACCAGGGTATGGCTACACCTTC. It is translated as CASSEPGYGYTF.